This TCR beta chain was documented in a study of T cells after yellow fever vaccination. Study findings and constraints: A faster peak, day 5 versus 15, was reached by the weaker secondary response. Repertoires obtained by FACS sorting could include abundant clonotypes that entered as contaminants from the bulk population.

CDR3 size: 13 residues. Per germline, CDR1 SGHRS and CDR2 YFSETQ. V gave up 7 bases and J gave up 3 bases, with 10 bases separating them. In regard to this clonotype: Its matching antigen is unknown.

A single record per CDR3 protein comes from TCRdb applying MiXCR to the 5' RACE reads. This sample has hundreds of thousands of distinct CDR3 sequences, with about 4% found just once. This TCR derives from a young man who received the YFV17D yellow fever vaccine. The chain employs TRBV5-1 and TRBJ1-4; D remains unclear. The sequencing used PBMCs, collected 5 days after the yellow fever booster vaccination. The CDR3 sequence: CASGDGSNEKLFF. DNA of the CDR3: TGCGCCAGCGGGGATGGTTCTAATGAAAAACTGTTTTTT.